This TCR beta chain came from a study of human versus mouse CDR3 diversity and MHC coevolution. Germline lookup yields CDR1 SGHAT and CDR2 FQNNGV. V was shortened by 1 base and J by 0 bases, with 22 bases between the two germline ends. The CDR3 covers 19 residues. Generated by immunoSEQ multiplex PCR, the TCRdb table keeps only in-frame clones and is missing some. The profile shows more than 60,000 clones, 85% to 95% of them singletons. Naive CD4 T cells, CD45RO-negative and CD62L-positive, were flow-sorted from PBMCs. A remark on this clone: Its antigen is still unknown.

Whole-study findings and limits: Roughly 1.5 million TCR beta clonotypes were estimated for humans, the largest repertoire.

The chain carries TRBV11-2 and TRBJ2-7, with a tentative D call TRBD2 (5 bases). The sequenced sample was naive CD4+ T cells from blood. Subset: CD45RO-negative CD62L-positive naive CD4 T cells. The source is a person between 25 and 75 years old in good health. The CDR3 is CASSLGFRIGSGSSYEQYF. The CDR3 nucleotides read TGTGCCAGCAGCTTAGGGTTCCGGATCGGTTCTGGGAGCTCCTACGAGCAGTACTTC.